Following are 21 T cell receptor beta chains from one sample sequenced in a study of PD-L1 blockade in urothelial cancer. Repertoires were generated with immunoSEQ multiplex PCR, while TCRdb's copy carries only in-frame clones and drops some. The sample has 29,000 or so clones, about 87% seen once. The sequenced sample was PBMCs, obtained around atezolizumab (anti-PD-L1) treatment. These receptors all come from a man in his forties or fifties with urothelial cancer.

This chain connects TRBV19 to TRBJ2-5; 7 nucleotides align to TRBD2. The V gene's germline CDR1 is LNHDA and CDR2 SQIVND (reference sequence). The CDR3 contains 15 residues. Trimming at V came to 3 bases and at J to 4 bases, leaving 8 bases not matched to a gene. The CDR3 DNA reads TGTGCCAGTAGTATCGGGAGCGGGGCTAGAGAGACCCAGTACTTC. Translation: CASSIGSGARETQYF.

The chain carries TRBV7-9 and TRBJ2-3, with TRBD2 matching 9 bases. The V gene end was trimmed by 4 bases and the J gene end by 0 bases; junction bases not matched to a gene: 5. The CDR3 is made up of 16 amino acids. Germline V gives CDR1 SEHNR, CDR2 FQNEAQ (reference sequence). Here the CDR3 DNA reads TGTGCCAGCAGCTCGAAGACTAGCGGAAGCACAGATACGCAGTATTTT. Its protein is CASSSKTSGSTDTQYF.

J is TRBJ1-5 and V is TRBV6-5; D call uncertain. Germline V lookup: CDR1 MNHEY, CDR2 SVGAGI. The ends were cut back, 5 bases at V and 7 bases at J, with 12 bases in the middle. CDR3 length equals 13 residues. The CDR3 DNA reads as TGTGCCAGCAGTCCCCGAGGTCGCCAGCCCCAGCATTTT. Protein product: CASSPRGRQPQHF.

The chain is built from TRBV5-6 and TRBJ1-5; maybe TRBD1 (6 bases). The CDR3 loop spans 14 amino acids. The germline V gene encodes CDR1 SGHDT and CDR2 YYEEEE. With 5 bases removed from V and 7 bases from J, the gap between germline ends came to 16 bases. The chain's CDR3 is CASRKQGRSQPQHF. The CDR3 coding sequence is TGTGCCAGCAGAAAACAGGGAAGGAGCCAGCCCCAGCATTTT.

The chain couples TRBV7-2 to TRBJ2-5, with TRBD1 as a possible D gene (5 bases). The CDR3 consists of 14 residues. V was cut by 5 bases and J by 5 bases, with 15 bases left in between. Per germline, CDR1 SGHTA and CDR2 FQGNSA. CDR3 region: CASSQLTVRETQYF. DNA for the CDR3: TGTGCCAGCAGCCAACTGACAGTCAGGGAGACCCAGTACTTC.

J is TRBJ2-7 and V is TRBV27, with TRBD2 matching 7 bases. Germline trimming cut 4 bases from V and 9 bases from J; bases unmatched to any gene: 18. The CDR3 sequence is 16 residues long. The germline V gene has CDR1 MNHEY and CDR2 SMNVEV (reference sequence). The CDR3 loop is CASSSAEGLTSGGQYF. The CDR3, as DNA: TGTGCCAGCAGTTCAGCCGAGGGACTGACCTCGGGGGGGCAGTACTTC.

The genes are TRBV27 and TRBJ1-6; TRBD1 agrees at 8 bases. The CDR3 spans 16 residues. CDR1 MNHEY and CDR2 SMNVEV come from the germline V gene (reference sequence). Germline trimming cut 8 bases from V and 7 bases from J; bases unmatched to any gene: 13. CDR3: CASGQGAGVGNSPLHF. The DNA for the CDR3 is TGTGCCAGCGGTCAGGGGGCCGGCGTTGGAAATTCACCCCTCCACTTT.

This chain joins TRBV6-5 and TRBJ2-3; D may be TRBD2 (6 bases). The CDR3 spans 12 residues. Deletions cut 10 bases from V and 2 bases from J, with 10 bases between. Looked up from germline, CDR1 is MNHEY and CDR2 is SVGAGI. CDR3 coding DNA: TGTGCCACCCGGGGGTCCACAGATACGCAGTATTTT. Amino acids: CATRGSTDTQYF.

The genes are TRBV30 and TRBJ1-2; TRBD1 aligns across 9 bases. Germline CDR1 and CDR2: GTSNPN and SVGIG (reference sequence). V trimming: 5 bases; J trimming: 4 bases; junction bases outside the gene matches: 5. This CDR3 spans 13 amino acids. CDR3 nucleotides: TGTGCCTGGGGGACAGGGCAGCTCTATGGCTACACCTTC. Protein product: CAWGTGQLYGYTF.

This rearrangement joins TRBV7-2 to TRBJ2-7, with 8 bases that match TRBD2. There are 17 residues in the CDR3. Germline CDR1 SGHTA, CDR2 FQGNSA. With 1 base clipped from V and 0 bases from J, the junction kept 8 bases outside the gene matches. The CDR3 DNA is TGTGCCAGCAGCTTAGAGGTCCTCGGGAGGGCCTCCTACGAGCAGTACTTC. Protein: CASSLEVLGRASYEQYF.

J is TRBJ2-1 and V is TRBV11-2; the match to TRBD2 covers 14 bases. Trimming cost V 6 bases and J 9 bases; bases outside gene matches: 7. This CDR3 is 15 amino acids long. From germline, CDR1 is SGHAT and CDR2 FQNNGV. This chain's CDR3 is CASSPTSGRVGEQFF. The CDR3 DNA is TGTGCCAGCAGTCCGACTAGCGGGAGGGTTGGTGAGCAGTTCTTC.

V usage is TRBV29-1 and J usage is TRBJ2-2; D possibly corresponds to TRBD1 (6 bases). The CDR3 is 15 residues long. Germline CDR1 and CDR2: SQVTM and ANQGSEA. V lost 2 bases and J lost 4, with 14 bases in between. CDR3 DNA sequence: TGCAGCGTTGAACTACACAGGGTTCGCACCGGGGAGCTGTTTTTT. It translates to CSVELHRVRTGELFF.

The CDR3 region has the DNA TGTGCCAGCAGTGAACCCGCGGGAGGTTCCACAGATACGCAGTATTTT. It codes for CASSEPAGGSTDTQYF. The V gene is TRBV6-4, the J gene TRBJ2-3; TRBD2 matches at 8 bases. The germline V gene has CDR1 MRHNA and CDR2 SNTAGT. With 3 bases clipped from V and 2 bases from J, the junction kept 7 bases outside the gene matches. The CDR3 contains 16 residues.

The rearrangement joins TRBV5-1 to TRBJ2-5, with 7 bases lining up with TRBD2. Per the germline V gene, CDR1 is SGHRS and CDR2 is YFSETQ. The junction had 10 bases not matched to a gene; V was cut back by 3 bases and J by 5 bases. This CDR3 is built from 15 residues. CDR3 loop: CASSSPGLVGETQYF. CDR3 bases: TGCGCCAGCAGCTCTCCTGGACTAGTTGGGGAGACCCAGTACTTC.

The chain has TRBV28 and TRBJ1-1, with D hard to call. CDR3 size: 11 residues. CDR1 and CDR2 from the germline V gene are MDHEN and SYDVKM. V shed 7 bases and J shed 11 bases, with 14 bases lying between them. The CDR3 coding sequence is TGTGCCAGCAAGAAACAGAGACGGGCTTTCTTT. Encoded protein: CASKKQRRAFF.

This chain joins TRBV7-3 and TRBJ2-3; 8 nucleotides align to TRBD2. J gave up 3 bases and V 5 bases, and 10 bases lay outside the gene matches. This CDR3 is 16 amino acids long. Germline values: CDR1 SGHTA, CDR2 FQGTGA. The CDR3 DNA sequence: TGTGCCAGCAGCCTCAAAGCGGGGGTCAGGACAGATACGCAGTATTTT. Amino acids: CASSLKAGVRTDTQYF.

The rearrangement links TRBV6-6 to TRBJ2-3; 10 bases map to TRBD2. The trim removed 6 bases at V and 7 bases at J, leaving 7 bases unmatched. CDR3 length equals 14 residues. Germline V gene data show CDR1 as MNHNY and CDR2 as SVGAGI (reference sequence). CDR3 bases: TGTGCCAGCAGGGAACTAGCGGGACGTAATACGCAGTATTTT. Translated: CASRELAGRNTQYF.

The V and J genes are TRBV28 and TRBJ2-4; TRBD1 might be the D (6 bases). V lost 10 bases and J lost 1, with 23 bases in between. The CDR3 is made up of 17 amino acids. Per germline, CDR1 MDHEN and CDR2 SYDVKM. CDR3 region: CAISERGNPRAKNIQYF. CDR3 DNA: TGTGCCATCTCGGAGAGGGGGAACCCCCGCGCCAAAAACATTCAGTACTTC. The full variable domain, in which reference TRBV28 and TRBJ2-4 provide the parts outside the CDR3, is DVKVTQSSRYLVKRTGEKVFLECVQDMDHENMFWYRQDPGLGLRLIYFSYDVKMKEKGDIPEGYSVSREKKERFSLILESASTNQTSMYLCAISERGNPRAKNIQYFGAGTRLSVL.

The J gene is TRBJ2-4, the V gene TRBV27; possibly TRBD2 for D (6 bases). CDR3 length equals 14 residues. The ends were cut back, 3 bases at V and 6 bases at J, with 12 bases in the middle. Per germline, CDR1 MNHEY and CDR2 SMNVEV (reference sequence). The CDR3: CASSFAGWINIQYF. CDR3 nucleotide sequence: TGTGCCAGCAGTTTTGCGGGATGGATAAACATTCAGTACTTC.

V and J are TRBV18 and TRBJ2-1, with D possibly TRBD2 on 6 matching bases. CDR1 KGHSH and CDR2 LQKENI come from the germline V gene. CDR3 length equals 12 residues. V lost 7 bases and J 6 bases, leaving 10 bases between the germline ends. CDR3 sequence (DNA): TGTGCCAGCTTCCAGGGAGGCAATGAGCAGTTCTTC. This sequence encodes CASFQGGNEQFF.

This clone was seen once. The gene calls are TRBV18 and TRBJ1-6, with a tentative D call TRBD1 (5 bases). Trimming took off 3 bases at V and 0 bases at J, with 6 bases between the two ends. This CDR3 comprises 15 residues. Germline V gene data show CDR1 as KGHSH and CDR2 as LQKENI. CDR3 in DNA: TGTGCCAGCTCACCGGACATCTCCTATAATTCACCCCTCCACTTT. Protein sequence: CASSPDISYNSPLHF.